This passage covers 31 T cell receptor beta chains from one sample sequenced in a study of T cell responses to AZD1222 COVID-19 vaccine. TCRdb's table, derived via immunoSEQ multiplex PCR, lists solely in-frame clones and lacks some. The table records some 110,000 clones, roughly nine tenths of them present only once. The material sequenced was peripheral blood, taken 28 days after the second dose of the MenACWY control vaccine. The receptors were gathered from an adult who received the MenACWY meningococcal vaccine as a control.

V usage is TRBV11-2 and J usage is TRBJ2-5; D gene unclear. CDR3 length equals 13 residues. Per the germline V gene, CDR1 is SGHAT and CDR2 is FQNNGV. Trimming removed 5 bases at V and 3 bases at J, with 10 bases between. The CDR3 loop reads CASSPAFEETQYF. In nucleotides, the CDR3 is TGTGCCAGCAGCCCCGCGTTTGAAGAGACCCAGTACTTC.

The gene calls are TRBV29-1 and TRBJ2-5, with D maybe TRBD1 (5 bases). The CDR3 spans 16 residues. V lost 2 bases, J lost 4 bases, and 20 bases lay in between. Per germline, CDR1 SQVTM and CDR2 ANQGSEA. This CDR3 is CSVESKGDYGLETQYF. The CDR3 DNA sequence: TGCAGCGTTGAAAGCAAAGGGGATTATGGATTAGAGACCCAGTACTTC.

This clone has a single count. This chain joins TRBV27 and TRBJ2-2; no firm D call. V dropped 7 bases and J dropped 3 bases, with 12 bases sitting between them. CDR3 length: 14 amino acids. Germline CDR1 MNHEY, CDR2 SMNVEV (reference sequence). CDR3 DNA sequence: TGTGCCAGCACCGAACGGGCCGACACCGGGGAGCTGTTTTTT. Translated: CASTERADTGELFF.

V usage is TRBV5-3 and J usage is TRBJ2-3; D uncertain. TRBV5-3 is noted as an ORF with a role that remains uncertain. V was trimmed by 0 bases and J by 0 bases, leaving 5 bases between them. This CDR3 spans 14 amino acids. CDR3 loop: CARSLVASTDTQYF. The DNA of the CDR3 is TGTGCCAGAAGCTTGGTCGCCAGCACAGATACGCAGTATTTT.

This sequence joins TRBV19 and TRBJ1-2; D perhaps matches TRBD1 (5 bases). Germline V gene data show CDR1 as LNHDA and CDR2 as SQIVND (reference sequence). The CDR3 covers 14 residues. Trimming shortened V by 7 bases and J by 1 base, and 13 bases separated the two germline ends. The CDR3 sequence: CASMDQGLNYGYTF. The CDR3 nucleotides are TGTGCCAGTATGGACCAGGGTCTTAACTATGGCTACACCTTC.

This chain links TRBV7-9 with TRBJ1-5; D gene unclear. Germline assignment: CDR1 SEHNR and CDR2 FQNEAQ (reference sequence). The CDR3 has 15 amino acids. Trimming pared 1 base from V and 5 bases from J, leaving 12 bases between. As DNA, the CDR3 is TGTGCCAGCAGCTTAGAAGTCGGGGTTGATCAGCCCCAGCATTTT. Protein sequence: CASSLEVGVDQPQHF.

The chain recombines TRBV29-1 with TRBJ2-3; a weak D match, TRBD2 (6 bases). V was pared by 3 bases and J by 4 bases, with 8 bases between. CDR1 and CDR2 from the germline V gene are SQVTM and ANQGSEA. The CDR3 spans 12 residues. The CDR3 DNA is TGCAGCGTTGATTGGGGGGCAGATACGCAGTATTTT. Protein product: CSVDWGADTQYF.

The chain combines TRBV2 with TRBJ1-6; unclear D gene. This CDR3 contains 12 residues. Deletions cut 5 bases from V and 13 bases from J, with 12 bases between. From germline, CDR1 is SNHLY and CDR2 FYNNEI. This CDR3 is CASSKDVGPLHF. The CDR3 coding sequence is TGTGCCAGCAGTAAGGACGTTGGGCCCCTCCACTTT.

The chain has TRBV9 and TRBJ1-2; TRBD1 aligns across 8 bases. V dropped 4 bases and J dropped 7; count of bases not matched to a gene: 6. CDR1 and CDR2 from the germline V gene are SGDLS and YYNGEE. The CDR3 covers 13 residues. The CDR3 DNA sequence: TGTGCCAGCAGCCTGACAGGGGTCGGTGGCTACACCTTC. As protein: CASSLTGVGGYTF.

The chain is built from TRBV12-3 or TRBV12-4 and TRBJ2-3; unclear D gene. V was cut by 9 bases and J by 3 bases, with 7 bases left in between. This CDR3 spans 11 amino acids. For the CDR3, the DNA is TGTGCCAGTACAGTGACAGATACGCAGTATTTT. Protein: CASTVTDTQYF.

V and J are TRBV29-1 and TRBJ2-1; perhaps D is TRBD1 or TRBD2 (5 bases each). V was clipped by 3 bases and J by 6 bases, with 12 bases between them. Germline V CDR1 and CDR2: SQVTM, ANQGSEA. CDR3 length: 13 residues. Written as DNA, the CDR3 is TGCAGCGTTGATGCTCCTGGGGGCAATGAGCAGTTCTTC. Protein: CSVDAPGGNEQFF.

This rearrangement joins TRBV24-1 to TRBJ2-3, with D unclear. V shed 5 bases and J shed 5 bases, with 10 bases lying between them. CDR1 is KGHDR, CDR2 SFDVKD, per germline. This CDR3 comprises 13 residues. The CDR3 spells CATSGRFGDTQYF. CDR3 coding DNA: TGTGCCACCAGTGGCCGGTTCGGAGATACGCAGTATTTT.

This chain joins TRBV3-1 (or the pseudogene TRBV3-2) and TRBJ1-4, with no clear D. This CDR3 comprises 12 residues. Deletions cut 0 bases from V and 8 bases from J, with 4 bases between. Germline values: CDR1 LGHDT, CDR2 YNNKEL (reference sequence). The DNA of the CDR3 is TGTGCCAGCAGCCAAGAGTGGGAAAAACTGTTTTTT. This gives the protein CASSQEWEKLFF.

This clone was counted at least ten times. The V gene is TRBV7-8, the J gene TRBJ1-3, with 7 bases that match TRBD1. V lost 5 bases to trimming and J lost 2 bases; unmatched junction nucleotides: 9. There are 16 residues in the CDR3. Germline CDR1 and CDR2: SGHVS and FQNEAQ. The CDR3 region has the DNA TGTGCCAGCAGCCTGATTCACGGGACAGCTGGAAACACCATATATTTT. It codes for CASSLIHGTAGNTIYF.

This chain uses TRBV7-9 with TRBJ2-7; TRBD1 matches at 7 bases. Trimming took 3 bases from V and 3 from J; bases not matched to a gene: 8. Germline CDR1 reads SEHNR; CDR2 reads FQNEAQ (reference sequence). The CDR3 is 15 residues long. The CDR3, as DNA: TGTGCCAGCAGCTTTGGTGGACAGGCGGGCTACGAGCAGTACTTC. Translation: CASSFGGQAGYEQYF.

The gene calls are TRBV18 and TRBJ1-2; D is uncertain. Between the trimmed V and J ends, which lost 3 bases and 3 bases, there was a span of 5 bases. The CDR3 sequence is 12 residues long. The germline V gene encodes CDR1 KGHSH and CDR2 LQKENI. CDR3 sequence: CASSPADYGYTF. The DNA for the CDR3 is TGTGCCAGCTCACCGGCTGACTATGGCTACACCTTC.

CDR3 nucleotides: TGTGCCAGCAGCCAGGGAGCAGGGACAGGGTTCCGTAATGAGCAGTTCTTC. Translating it yields CASSQGAGTGFRNEQFF. The genes are TRBV3-1 (or the pseudogene TRBV3-2) and TRBJ2-1, with 9 nucleotides matching TRBD1. CDR1 LGHDT and CDR2 YNNKEL come from the germline V gene (reference sequence). This CDR3 contains 17 residues. J lost 7 bases, V lost 3 bases, and 13 bases had no gene match.

The chain joins TRBV18 to TRBJ2-3; 7 positions match TRBD2. The CDR3 extends over 17 amino acids. CDR1 and CDR2 (germline): KGHSH, LQKENI. V shed 3 bases and J 2 bases; nucleotides not matched to a gene: 11. The CDR3 nucleotides read TGTGCCAGCTCACCTGATCGACTAGCCCTAGCCACAGATACGCAGTATTTT. It is translated as CASSPDRLALATDTQYF.

The chain carries TRBV15 and TRBJ2-3, with 8 bases matching TRBD2. The germline CDR1 and CDR2 sequences are LNHNV and YYDKDF (reference sequence). The CDR3 runs 16 residues. Unmatched junction bases numbered 7, after V lost 3 bases and J lost 2 bases. Here the CDR3 DNA reads TGTGCCACCAGCAGGGGAGCGGGGGCGTCCACAGATACGCAGTATTTT. Amino acids: CATSRGAGASTDTQYF.

V usage is TRBV7-2 and J usage is TRBJ1-3; D is unclear. The CDR3 consists of 14 residues. V gave up 5 bases and J gave up 2 bases, with 10 bases separating them. The germline gives CDR1 SGHTA, CDR2 FQGNSA. The CDR3 bases are TGTGCCAGCAGCGTAATAGGGACTGGAAACACCATATATTTT. It encodes CASSVIGTGNTIYF.

This sequence joins TRBV2 and TRBJ2-7, with 15 bases fitting TRBD2. CDR3 length: 17 amino acids. J gave up 1 base and V 8 bases, and 9 bases lay outside the gene matches. Per germline, CDR1 SNHLY and CDR2 FYNNEI. The CDR3 is CASGWGLAGGSSYEQYF. CDR3 bases: TGTGCCAGCGGCTGGGGACTAGCGGGGGGATCGTCCTACGAGCAGTACTTC. Combining the CDR3 with reference TRBV2 and TRBJ2-7 gives the whole variable domain EPEVTQTPSHQVTQMGQEVILRCVPISNHLYFYWYRQILGQKVEFLVSFYNNEISEKSEIFDDQFSVERPDGSNFTLKIRSTKLEDSAMYFCASGWGLAGGSSYEQYFGPGTRLTVT.

This chain joins TRBV5-5 and TRBJ1-5; 7 nucleotides line up with TRBD1. Germline values: CDR1 SGHKS, CDR2 YYEKEE (reference sequence). V dropped 4 bases and J dropped 3; count of bases not matched to a gene: 7. The CDR3 runs 15 residues. DNA of the CDR3: TGTGCCAGCAGCGCGGGCGGGACAGTCAATCAGCCCCAGCATTTT. Translation gives CASSAGGTVNQPQHF. Variable domain in full (rest from reference TRBV5-5 and TRBJ1-5): DAGVTQSPTHLIKTRGQQVTLRCSPISGHKSVSWYQQVLGQGPQFIFQYYEKEERGRGNFPDRFSARQFPNYSSELNVNALLLGDSALYLCASSAGGTVNQPQHFGDGTRLSIL.

The chain combines TRBV19 with TRBJ1-5; the match to TRBD1 covers 8 bases. The J segment lost 2 bases and the V segment lost 5 bases, leaving 5 bases of the junction unmatched. Germline loops: CDR1 LNHDA, CDR2 SQIVND (reference sequence). The CDR3 loop spans 15 amino acids. The CDR3 region has the DNA TGTGCCAGTAGTGTCGGACAGGGTGGCAATCAGCCCCAGCATTTT. It translates to CASSVGQGGNQPQHF.

V and J are TRBV7-2 and TRBJ1-3; D may be TRBD1 (5 bases). CDR1 SGHTA and CDR2 FQGNSA come from the germline V gene. V lost 4 bases, J lost 0 bases, and 13 bases lay in between. The CDR3 extends over 16 amino acids. The CDR3 is CASSSPAGLSGNTIYF. CDR3 bases: TGTGCCAGCAGCTCCCCAGCGGGGCTCTCTGGAAACACCATATATTTT. The complete variable domain, with remaining parts taken from reference TRBV7-2 and TRBJ1-3, reads GAGVSQSPSNKVTEKGKDVELRCDPISGHTALYWYRQSLGQGLEFLIYFQGNSAPDKSGLPSDRFSAERTGGSVSTLTIQRTQQEDSAVYLCASSSPAGLSGNTIYFGEGSWLTVV.

The chain links TRBV19 to TRBJ1-2; D is uncertain. Germline CDR1 and CDR2: LNHDA and SQIVND (reference sequence). V was shortened by 8 bases and J by 6 bases, with 19 bases between the two germline ends. This CDR3 contains 14 residues. CDR3 in DNA: TGTGCCAGTTTGCTGACACGGATGAGGAATGGCTACACCTTC. Protein sequence: CASLLTRMRNGYTF.

The chain carries TRBV5-4 and TRBJ1-6, with D tentatively TRBD1 (5 bases). V dropped 4 bases and J dropped 6 bases, with 17 bases sitting between them. The CDR3 has 16 amino acids. Germline CDR1 SGHNT, CDR2 YYREEE (reference sequence). CDR3 residues: CASSRGWGESNSPLHF. The CDR3 nucleotides read TGTGCCAGCAGCCGGGGGTGGGGGGAGTCTAATTCACCCCTCCACTTT. The variable domain in full, with the rest retrieved from reference TRBV5-4 and TRBJ1-6, is ETGVTQSPTHLIKTRGQQVTLRCSSQSGHNTVSWYQQALGQGPQFIFQYYREEENGRGNFPPRFSGLQFPNYSSELNVNALELDDSALYLCASSRGWGESNSPLHFGNGTRLTVT.

The chain links TRBV18 to TRBJ2-5; unclear D gene. V gave up 5 bases and J gave up 0 bases, with 10 bases separating them. Germline V CDR1 and CDR2: KGHSH, LQKENI. The CDR3 spans 14 residues. The CDR3 region is CASSVAANQETQYF. As DNA, the CDR3 is TGTGCCAGCTCAGTGGCAGCTAACCAAGAGACCCAGTACTTC.

This chain's CDR3 is CASSYSSDSNQPQHF. The CDR3 DNA is TGTGCCAGCAGTTACTCGAGTGATAGCAATCAGCCCCAGCATTTT. The chain couples TRBV6-5 to TRBJ1-5, with no clear D. The V gene lost 0 bases and the J gene lost 0 bases, with 6 bases spanning the gap. The CDR3 contains 15 residues. Germline lookup yields CDR1 MNHEY and CDR2 SVGAGI.

The gene calls are TRBV29-1 and TRBJ2-1, with D perhaps matching TRBD1 (6 bases). Germline V gene sequence: CDR1 SQVTM, CDR2 ANQGSEA. The CDR3 sequence is 14 residues long. Trimming pared 5 bases from V and 7 bases from J, leaving 18 bases between. As DNA, the CDR3 is TGCAGCGTTTCATGGTCCCAGGGGATTAATGAGCAGTTCTTC. Residues: CSVSWSQGINEQFF.

The CDR3 is CASSLEGGSPLHF. The DNA of the CDR3 is TGTGCCAGCAGCTTGGAGGGAGGCTCACCCCTCCACTTT. This sequence joins TRBV7-9 and TRBJ1-6; unclear D gene. The germline V and J ends were trimmed by 3 bases and 10 bases, with 10 bases remaining between them. Germline V gives CDR1 SEHNR, CDR2 FQNEAQ (reference sequence). The CDR3 totals 13 residues.

The V call is TRBV19, the J call TRBJ1-5; D possibly corresponds to TRBD1 (6 bases). CDR3 size: 17 residues. CDR1 and CDR2 from the germline V gene are LNHDA and SQIVND (reference sequence). The ends were cut back, 4 bases at V and 6 bases at J, with 22 bases in the middle. The CDR3 is CASSTLGGPSFGQPQHF. DNA of the CDR3: TGTGCCAGTAGTACGCTCGGGGGGCCCAGCTTCGGTCAGCCCCAGCATTTT.